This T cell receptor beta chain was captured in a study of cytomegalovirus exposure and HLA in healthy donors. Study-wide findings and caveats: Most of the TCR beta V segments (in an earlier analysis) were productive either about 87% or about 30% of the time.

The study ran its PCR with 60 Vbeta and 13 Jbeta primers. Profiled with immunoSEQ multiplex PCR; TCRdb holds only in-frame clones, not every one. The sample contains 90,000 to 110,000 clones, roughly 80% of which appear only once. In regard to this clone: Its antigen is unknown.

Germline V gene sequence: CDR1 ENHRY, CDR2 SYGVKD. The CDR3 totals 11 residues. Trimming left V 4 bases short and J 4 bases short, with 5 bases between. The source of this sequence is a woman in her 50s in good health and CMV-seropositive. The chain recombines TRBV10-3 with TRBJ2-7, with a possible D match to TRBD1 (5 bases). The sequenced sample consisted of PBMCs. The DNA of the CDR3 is TGTGCCATCAGTGCAGGGTACGAGCAGTACTTC. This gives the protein CAISAGYEQYF.